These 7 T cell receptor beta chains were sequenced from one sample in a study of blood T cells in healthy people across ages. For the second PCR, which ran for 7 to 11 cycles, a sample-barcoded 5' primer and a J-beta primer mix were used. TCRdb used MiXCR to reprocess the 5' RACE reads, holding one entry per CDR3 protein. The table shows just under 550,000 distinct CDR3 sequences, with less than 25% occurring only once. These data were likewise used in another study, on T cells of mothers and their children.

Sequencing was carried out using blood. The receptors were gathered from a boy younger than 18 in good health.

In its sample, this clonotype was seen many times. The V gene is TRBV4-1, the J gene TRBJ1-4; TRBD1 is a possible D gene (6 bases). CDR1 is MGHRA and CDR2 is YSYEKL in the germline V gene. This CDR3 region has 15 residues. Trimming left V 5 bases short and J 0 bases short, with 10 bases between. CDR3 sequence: CASSAQGATNEKLFF. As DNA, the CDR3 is TGCGCCAGCAGCGCACAGGGCGCAACTAATGAAAAACTGTTTTTT.

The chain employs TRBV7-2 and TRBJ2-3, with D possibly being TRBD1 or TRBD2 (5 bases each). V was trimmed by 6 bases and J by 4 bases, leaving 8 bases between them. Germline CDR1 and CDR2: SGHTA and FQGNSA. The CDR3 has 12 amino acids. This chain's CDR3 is CASRGVPDTQYF. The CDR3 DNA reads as TGTGCCAGCAGGGGGGTCCCAGATACGCAGTATTTT.

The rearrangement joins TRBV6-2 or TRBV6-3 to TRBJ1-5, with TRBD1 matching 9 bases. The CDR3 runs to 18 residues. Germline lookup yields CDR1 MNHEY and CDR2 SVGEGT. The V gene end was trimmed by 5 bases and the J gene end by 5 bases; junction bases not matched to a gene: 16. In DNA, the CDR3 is TGTGCCAGCAGTCCACGGGACAGGGAATTCCTCCTCCATCAGCCCCAGCATTTT. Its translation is CASSPRDREFLLHQPQHF.

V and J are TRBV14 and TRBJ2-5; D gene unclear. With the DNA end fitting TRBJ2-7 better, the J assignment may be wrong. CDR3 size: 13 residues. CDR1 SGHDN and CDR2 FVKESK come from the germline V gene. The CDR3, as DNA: TGTGCCAGCAGCCATCGGGCAGCCTACGAGCAGTACTTC. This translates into CASSHRAAYEQYF.

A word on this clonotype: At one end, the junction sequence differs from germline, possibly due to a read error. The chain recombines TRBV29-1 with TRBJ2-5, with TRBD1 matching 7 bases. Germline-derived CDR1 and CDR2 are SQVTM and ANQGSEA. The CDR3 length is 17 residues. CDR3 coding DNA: TGCAGCGTTGAAGTTCCAGACAGGGTAGGGTTACAAGCGACCCAGTACTTC. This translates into CSVEVPDRVGLQATQYF. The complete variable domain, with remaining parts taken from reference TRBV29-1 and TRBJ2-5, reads SAVISQKPSRDICQRGTSLTIQCQVDSQVTMMFWYRQQPGQSLTLIATANQGSEATYESGFVIDKFPISRPNLTFSTLTVSNMSPEDSSIYLCSVEVPDRVGLQATQYFGPGTRLLVL.

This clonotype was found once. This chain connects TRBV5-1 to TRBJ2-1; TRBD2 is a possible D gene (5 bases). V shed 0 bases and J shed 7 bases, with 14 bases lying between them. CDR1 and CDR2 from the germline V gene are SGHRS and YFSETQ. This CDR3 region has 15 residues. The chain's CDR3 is CASSLVIGRLNEQFF. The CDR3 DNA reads TGCGCCAGCAGCTTGGTAATTGGGAGATTAAATGAGCAGTTCTTC. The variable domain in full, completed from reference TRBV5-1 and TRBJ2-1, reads KAGVTQTPRYLIKTRGQQVTLSCSPISGHRSVSWYQQTPGQGLQFLFEYFSETQRNKGNFPGRFSGRQFSNSRSEMNVSTLELGDSALYLCASSLVIGRLNEQFFGPGTRLTVL.

CDR3 region: CASSTGGAGSYNEQFF. The CDR3 DNA reads as TGCGCCAGCAGCACCGGGGGGGCGGGCTCCTACAATGAGCAGTTCTTC. The rearrangement uses TRBV5-1 and TRBJ2-1; the match to TRBD2 covers 8 bases. CDR1 is SGHRS and CDR2 is YFSETQ in the germline V gene. The CDR3 is 16 amino acids. The J segment lost 0 bases and the V segment lost 4 bases, leaving 6 bases of the junction unmatched.